This T cell receptor beta chain was retrieved from a study of T cells after yellow fever vaccination. This clonotype turned up a few times. A single record per CDR3 protein comes from TCRdb applying MiXCR to the 5' RACE reads. Seen here are about 340,000 distinct CDR3 sequences, roughly an eighth observed once, and the top ten hold 3.2%. The CDR3 loop spans 14 amino acids. Germline V CDR1 and CDR2: MNHEY, SVGEGT. The V and J ends lost 6 bases and 6 bases respectively, with 15 bases between them. Sequencing used CD4+ T cells sorted from PBMCs, obtained 15 days after the yellow fever booster vaccination. The sequence was obtained from a man between 18 and 35 years old who received the YFV17D yellow fever vaccine. The chain links TRBV6-2 or TRBV6-3 to TRBJ1-5, with D perhaps matching TRBD1 (6 bases). The CDR3 loop is CASSLRGDTQPQHF. CDR3 sequence (DNA): TGTGCCAGCAGCCTCCGGGGGGACACTCAGCCCCAGCATTTT.